Sequencing of this TCR beta chain was carried out in a study of low-dose radiotherapy and immunotherapy resistance in tumors. About the study: Every 2 weeks, cohort 1 got 0.5 Gy, reaching 6.5 Gy to the planning target volume. Every two weeks patients got nivolumab 240 mg flat dose, plus ipilimumab 1 mg/kg every six weeks, intravenously.

The time point is: before trial treatment. Treatment combined nivolumab, ipilimumab, aspirin, low-dose cyclophosphamide and low-dose radiotherapy in a dose-escalation trial. Germline CDR1 SGHRS, CDR2 YFSETQ. Trimming removed 2 bases at V and 7 bases at J, with 13 bases between. This CDR3 contains 13 residues. TRAV- and TRBV-specific primers were used for first-strand cDNA, which covered alpha and beta chains. The authors ran around 19 PCR cycles to amplify TCRs with a constant-region primer and V-primer adapter. TCRdb re-called the reads through MiXCR, storing one row per CDR3 protein. Of about 64,000 distinct CDR3 sequences listed, about 30% are singletons. A remark on this clonotype: This likely came from a read error, as a far larger clone is one base away.

The TCR sequence derives from a male donor with rectosigmoid adenocarcinoma. The chain combines TRBV5-1 with TRBJ2-7, with D possibly being TRBD1 (5 bases). The sample was PBMCs, taken before treatment. CDR3 region: CASSLTRVNEQYF. CDR3 bases: TGCGCCAGCAGCTTAACCAGGGTCAATGAGCAGTACTTC.